This TCR beta chain was identified in a study of T cell responses to AZD1222 COVID-19 vaccine (dated by TCRdb to the early 2020s). Some background on the complete study: A total of under 250 trial participants underwent TCR sequencing, of whom nearly 210 had received two doses of AZD1222 and some 25 had received two doses of the MenACWY control vaccine. Trial participants were enrolled into age subgroups of 18-55, 56-69 and 70-plus years, which contained approximately 150, 28 and 58 TCR-sequenced participants, respectively. Beyond this particular receptor, the publication reports: Participants were mostly white British, with more females than males. The authors suggested clonal diversity may have been underestimated. In the small 56-69-year group, the increase in depth fell short of significance, most likely because of low power. Nearly half of unique spike-specific TCRs reportedly recognized epitopes outside regions mutated in the B.1.351 and B.1.1.7 variants. No day 14 peak-response samples were available, so repertoires were characterized only after the peak T cell response. The vaccine-associated CD4 TCRs covered the entire spike protein, and the dominant responses fell in regions 160-218 and 743-854. Conclusions about previously exposed vaccinees are limited, since just 6 or 7 AZD1222 recipients were seropositive for SARS-CoV-2 at baseline. After two AZD1222 doses, both the breadth and the depth of spike-specific TCRs were significantly higher than at day 0 and than in MenACWY recipients.

The time point label here, explained by the study, means: about 28 days (+/-7) after the second vaccine dose. Because spike-specific TCR depth and breadth did not differ between the two schedules, AZD1222 recipients who got a second dose at roughly 4 weeks were pooled with those who got a second dose at roughly 12 weeks. Vaccinee samples came from UK trials COV001 and COV002, including a single-blind randomized controlled phase 2/3 trial of AZD1222 (ChAdOx1 nCoV-19) in healthy adults. Trial participant PBMC samples were collected at day 0 and day 28 after the second dose for TCRbeta chain sequencing. Points on this clone: The antigen this receptor binds is unknown. Per-base quality was not reported, and no clone a single base away is much larger than it.

The CDR3 regions of human TCRbeta chains were analyzed by immunosequencing. As for the authors' bioinformatics: Repertoire TCRs were checked for matches against a reference library of SARS-CoV-2-specific TCRs that had been generated using the MIRA antigen-specificity platform. Breadth meant the fraction of unique TCRs that were SARS-CoV-2-associated, whereas depth meant the fraction of total T cells that were SARS-CoV-2-associated. Each spike-specific TCR was assigned to its reactive spike region and to a CD4 or CD8 class using the MIRA data. Log10-transformed breadth and depth values were compared by one-way ANOVA with Sidak's multiple comparisons tests. The immuneACCESS repertoire file appears here via TCRdb, limited to in-frame rearrangements. These files lack a portion of the clones; in checked studies, under half of the deficit traces to unresolved V genes, and the cause of the others is not known. Clone size and V and J calls were adopted from that table, with D and trimming inferred from the DNA. Counted in this sample were about 130,000 clones; around 93% of them appeared once. The leading ten clones occupy 6% to 7.5% of the sample.

V is shortened by 5 bases, J by 6 bases, and the region joining them spans 12 bases. Measured from the cysteine to the phenylalanine, the CDR3 is 14 residues long. Only the CDR3 DNA is retained, 42 bases long and in frame from the first base. Looking up the germline V gene yields CDR1 SGHTS and CDR2 YDEGEE. The chain is assembled from TRBV5-8 and TRBJ1-6; the D gene is unclear. The source is an adult who received the AZD1222 COVID-19 vaccine. The sequencing used peripheral blood, collected 28 days after the second AZD1222 dose. The bases read TGTGCCAGCAGAAGGGTAGCTGTTAATTCACCCCTCCACTTT. It translates to CASRRVAVNSPLHF.